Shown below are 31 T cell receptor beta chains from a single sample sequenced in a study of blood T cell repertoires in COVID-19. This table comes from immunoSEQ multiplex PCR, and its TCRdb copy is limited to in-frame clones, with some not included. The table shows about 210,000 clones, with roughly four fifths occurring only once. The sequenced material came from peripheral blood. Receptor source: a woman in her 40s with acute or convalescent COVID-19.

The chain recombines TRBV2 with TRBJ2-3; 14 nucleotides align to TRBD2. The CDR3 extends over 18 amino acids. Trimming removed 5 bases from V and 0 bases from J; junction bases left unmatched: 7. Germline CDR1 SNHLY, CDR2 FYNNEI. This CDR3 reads CASSLWTSGGSSTDTQYF. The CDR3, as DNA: TGTGCCAGCAGTCTTTGGACTAGCGGGGGGTCTAGCACAGATACGCAGTATTTT. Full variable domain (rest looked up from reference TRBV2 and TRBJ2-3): EPEVTQTPSHQVTQMGQEVILRCVPISNHLYFYWYRQILGQKVEFLVSFYNNEISEKSEIFDDQFSVERPDGSNFTLKIRSTKLEDSAMYFCASSLWTSGGSSTDTQYFGPGTRLTVL.

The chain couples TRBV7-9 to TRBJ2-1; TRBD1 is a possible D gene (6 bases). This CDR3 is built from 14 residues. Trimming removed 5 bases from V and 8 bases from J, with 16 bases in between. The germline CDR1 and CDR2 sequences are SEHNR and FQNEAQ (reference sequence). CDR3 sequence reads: CASSTLWGLDEQFF. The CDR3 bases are TGTGCCAGCAGCACCCTTTGGGGGCTCGATGAGCAGTTCTTC.

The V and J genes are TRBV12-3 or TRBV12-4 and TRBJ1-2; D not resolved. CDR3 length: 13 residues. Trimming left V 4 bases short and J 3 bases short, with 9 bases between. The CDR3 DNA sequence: TGTGCCAGCAGTTATAACAGTGACTATGGCTACACCTTC. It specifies CASSYNSDYGYTF.

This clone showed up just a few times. The CDR3 loop reads CATSRVVVNTEAFF. CDR3 in DNA: TGTGCCACCAGCAGAGTAGTCGTGAACACTGAAGCTTTCTTT. V usage is TRBV15 and J usage is TRBJ1-1; D ambiguous. CDR1 is LNHNV and CDR2 is YYDKDF in the germline V gene (reference sequence). This CDR3 spans 14 amino acids. V was trimmed by 1 base and J by 0 bases, leaving 6 bases between them.

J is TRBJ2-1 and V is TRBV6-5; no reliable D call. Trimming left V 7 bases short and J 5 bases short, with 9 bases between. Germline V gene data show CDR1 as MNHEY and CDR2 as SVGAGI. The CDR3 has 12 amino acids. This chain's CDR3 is CASISFDNEQFF. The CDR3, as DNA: TGTGCCAGCATAAGCTTTGACAATGAGCAGTTCTTC.

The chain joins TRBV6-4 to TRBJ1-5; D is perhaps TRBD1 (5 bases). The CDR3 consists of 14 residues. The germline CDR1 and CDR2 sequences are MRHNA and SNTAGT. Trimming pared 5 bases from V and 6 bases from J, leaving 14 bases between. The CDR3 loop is CASSQGLYGQPQHF. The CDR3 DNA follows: TGTGCCAGCAGTCAGGGTTTGTATGGTCAGCCCCAGCATTTT.

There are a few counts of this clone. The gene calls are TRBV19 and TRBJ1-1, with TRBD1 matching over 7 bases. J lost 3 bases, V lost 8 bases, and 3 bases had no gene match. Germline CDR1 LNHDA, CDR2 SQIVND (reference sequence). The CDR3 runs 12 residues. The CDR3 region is CASRDRDTEAFF. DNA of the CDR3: TGTGCCAGTCGAGACAGGGACACTGAAGCTTTCTTT.

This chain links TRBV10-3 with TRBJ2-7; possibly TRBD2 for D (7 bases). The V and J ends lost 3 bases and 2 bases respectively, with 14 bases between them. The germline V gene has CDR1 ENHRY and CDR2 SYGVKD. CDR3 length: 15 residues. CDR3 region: CAISDSTGRAYEQYF. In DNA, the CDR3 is TGTGCCATCAGTGACTCTACAGGGAGGGCCTACGAGCAGTACTTC.

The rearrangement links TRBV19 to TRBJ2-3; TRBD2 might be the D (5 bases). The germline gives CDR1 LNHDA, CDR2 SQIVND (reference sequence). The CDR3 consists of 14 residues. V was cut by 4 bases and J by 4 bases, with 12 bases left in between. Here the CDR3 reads CASSRRPGADTQYF. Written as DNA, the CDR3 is TGTGCCAGTAGTAGACGGCCCGGGGCAGATACGCAGTATTTT.

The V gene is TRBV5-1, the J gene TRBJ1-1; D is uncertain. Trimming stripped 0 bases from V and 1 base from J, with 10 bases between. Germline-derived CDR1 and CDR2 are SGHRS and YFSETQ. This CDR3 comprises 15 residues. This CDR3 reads CASSLAQTGNTEAFF. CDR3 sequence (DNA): TGCGCCAGCAGCTTGGCACAAACGGGGAACACTGAAGCTTTCTTT.

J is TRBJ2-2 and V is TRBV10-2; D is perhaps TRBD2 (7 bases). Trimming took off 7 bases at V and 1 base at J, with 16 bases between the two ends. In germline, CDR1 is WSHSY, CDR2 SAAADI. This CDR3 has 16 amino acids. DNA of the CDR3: TGCGCCAGCAAAATGGGCGGGGGCCTGAACACCGGGGAGCTGTTTTTT. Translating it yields CASKMGGGLNTGELFF.

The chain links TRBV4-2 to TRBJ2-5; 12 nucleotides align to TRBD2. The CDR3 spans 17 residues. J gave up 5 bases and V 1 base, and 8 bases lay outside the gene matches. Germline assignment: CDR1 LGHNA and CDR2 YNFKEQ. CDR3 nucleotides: TGTGCCAGCAGCCAAGCAGGGCTAGCGGGAGGGTCGGAGACCCAGTACTTC. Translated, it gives CASSQAGLAGGSETQYF.

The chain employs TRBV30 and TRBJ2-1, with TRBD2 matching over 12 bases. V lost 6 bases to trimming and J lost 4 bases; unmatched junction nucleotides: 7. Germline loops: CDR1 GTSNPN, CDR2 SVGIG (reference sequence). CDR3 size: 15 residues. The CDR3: CACSPTSGGYNEQFF. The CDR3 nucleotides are TGTGCCTGTTCCCCCACTAGCGGGGGGTACAATGAGCAGTTCTTC.

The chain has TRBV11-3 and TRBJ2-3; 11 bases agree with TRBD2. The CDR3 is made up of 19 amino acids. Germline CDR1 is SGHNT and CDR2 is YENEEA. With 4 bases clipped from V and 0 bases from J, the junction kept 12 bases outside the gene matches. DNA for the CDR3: TGTGCCAGCAGCTCCGGAGGGAGACTAGCGGGATGGAGCACAGATACGCAGTATTTT. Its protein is CASSSGGRLAGWSTDTQYF.

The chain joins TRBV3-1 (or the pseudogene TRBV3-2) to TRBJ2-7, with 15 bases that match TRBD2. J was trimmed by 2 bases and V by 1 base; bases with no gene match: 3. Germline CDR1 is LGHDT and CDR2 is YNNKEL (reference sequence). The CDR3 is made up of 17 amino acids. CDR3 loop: CASSQGGTSGRTYEQYF. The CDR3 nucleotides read TGTGCCAGCAGCCAAGGAGGGACTAGCGGGAGGACCTACGAGCAGTACTTC.

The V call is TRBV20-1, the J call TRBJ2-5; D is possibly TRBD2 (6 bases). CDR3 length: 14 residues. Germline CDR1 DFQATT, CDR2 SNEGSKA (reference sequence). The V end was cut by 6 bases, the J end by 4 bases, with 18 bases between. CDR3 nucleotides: TGCAGTGCGAGTCGGGACTCCCGGCGAGAGACCCAGTACTTC. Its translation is CSASRDSRRETQYF.

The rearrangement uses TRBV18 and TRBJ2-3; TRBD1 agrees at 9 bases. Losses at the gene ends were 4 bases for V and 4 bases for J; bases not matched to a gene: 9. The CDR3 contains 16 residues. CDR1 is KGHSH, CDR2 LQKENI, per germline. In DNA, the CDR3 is TGTGCCAGCTCACGATACAGGGACAGGGTCTCAGATACGCAGTATTTT. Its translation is CASSRYRDRVSDTQYF.

The CDR3 nucleotides read TGTGCCAGCAGTTCCAACAGGGTCCATGGCTACACCTTC. Its protein is CASSSNRVHGYTF. The V and J genes are TRBV27 and TRBJ1-2; weak D call: TRBD1 (6 bases). CDR1 is MNHEY and CDR2 is SMNVEV in the germline V gene (reference sequence). CDR3 length: 13 residues. V was shortened by 4 bases and J by 6 bases, with 12 bases between the two germline ends.

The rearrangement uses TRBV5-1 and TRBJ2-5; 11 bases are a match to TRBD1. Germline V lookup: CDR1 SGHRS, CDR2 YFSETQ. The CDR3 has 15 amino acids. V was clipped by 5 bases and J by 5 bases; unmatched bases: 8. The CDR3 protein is CASSTRTGGGETQYF. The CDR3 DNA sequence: TGCGCCAGCAGTACTAGGACAGGGGGCGGGGAGACCCAGTACTTC.

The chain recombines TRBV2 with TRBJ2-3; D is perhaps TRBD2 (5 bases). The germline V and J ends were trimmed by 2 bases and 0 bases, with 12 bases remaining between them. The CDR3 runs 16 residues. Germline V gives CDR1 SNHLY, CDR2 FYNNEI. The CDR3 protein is CASSEYPGSSTDTQYF. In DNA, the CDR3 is TGTGCCAGCAGTGAATACCCGGGGTCTAGCACAGATACGCAGTATTTT.

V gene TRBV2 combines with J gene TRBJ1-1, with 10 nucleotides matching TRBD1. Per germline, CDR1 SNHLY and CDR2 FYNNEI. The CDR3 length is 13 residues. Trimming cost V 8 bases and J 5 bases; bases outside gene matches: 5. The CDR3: CASGRQGATEAFF. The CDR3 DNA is TGTGCCAGCGGACGACAGGGGGCTACTGAAGCTTTCTTT.

This CDR3 reads CASSLLTSGGNNEQFF. CDR3 sequence (DNA): TGTGCCAGCAGCCTACTCACTAGCGGGGGGAACAATGAGCAGTTCTTC. J is TRBJ2-1 and V is TRBV2, with 12 positions matching TRBD2. V shed 6 bases and J 5 bases; nucleotides not matched to a gene: 8. Germline CDR1 reads SNHLY; CDR2 reads FYNNEI. The CDR3 runs 16 residues. Based on the CDR3 plus reference TRBV2 and TRBJ2-1, the full variable domain is EPEVTQTPSHQVTQMGQEVILRCVPISNHLYFYWYRQILGQKVEFLVSFYNNEISEKSEIFDDQFSVERPDGSNFTLKIRSTKLEDSAMYFCASSLLTSGGNNEQFFGPGTRLTVL.

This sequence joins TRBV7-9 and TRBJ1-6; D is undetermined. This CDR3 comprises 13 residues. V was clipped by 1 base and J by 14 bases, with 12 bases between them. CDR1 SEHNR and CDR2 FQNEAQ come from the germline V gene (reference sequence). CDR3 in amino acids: CASSLGAQRTLHF. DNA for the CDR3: TGTGCCAGCAGCTTAGGAGCGCAAAGGACCCTCCACTTT.

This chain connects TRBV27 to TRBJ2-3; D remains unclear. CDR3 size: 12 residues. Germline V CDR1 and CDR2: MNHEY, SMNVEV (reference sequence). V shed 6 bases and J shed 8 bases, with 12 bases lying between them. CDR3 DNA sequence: TGTGCCAGCAGGATTATCCCGGGTACGCAGTATTTT. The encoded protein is CASRIIPGTQYF.

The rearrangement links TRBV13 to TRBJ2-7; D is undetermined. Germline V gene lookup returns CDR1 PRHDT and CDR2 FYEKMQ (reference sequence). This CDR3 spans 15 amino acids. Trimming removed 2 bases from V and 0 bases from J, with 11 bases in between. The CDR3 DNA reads TGTGCCAGCAGCTTACGTCTATCCCTCTCCTACGAGCAGTACTTC. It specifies CASSLRLSLSYEQYF.

CDR3 in amino acids: CASSSREGDYEQYF. Written as DNA, the CDR3 is TGTGCCAGCAGCTCCAGGGAAGGGGACTACGAGCAGTACTTC. This chain links TRBV7-9 with TRBJ2-7, with D possibly TRBD1 on 5 matching bases. This CDR3 comprises 14 residues. Trimming removed 4 bases from V and 3 bases from J, with 13 bases in between. Germline V lookup: CDR1 SEHNR, CDR2 FQNEAQ (reference sequence).

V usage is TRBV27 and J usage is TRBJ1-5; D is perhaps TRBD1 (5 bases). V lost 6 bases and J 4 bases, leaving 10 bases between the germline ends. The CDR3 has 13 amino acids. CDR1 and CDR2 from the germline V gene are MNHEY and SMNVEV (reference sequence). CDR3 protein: CASSPRGNQPQHF. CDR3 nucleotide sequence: TGTGCCAGCAGCCCTCGGGGGAATCAGCCCCAGCATTTT.

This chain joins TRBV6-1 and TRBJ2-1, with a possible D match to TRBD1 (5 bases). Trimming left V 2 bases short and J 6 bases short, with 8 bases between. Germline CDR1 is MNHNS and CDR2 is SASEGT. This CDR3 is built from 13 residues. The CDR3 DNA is TGTGCCAGCAGTGAAAACAGGCCCAATGAGCAGTTCTTC. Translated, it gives CASSENRPNEQFF.

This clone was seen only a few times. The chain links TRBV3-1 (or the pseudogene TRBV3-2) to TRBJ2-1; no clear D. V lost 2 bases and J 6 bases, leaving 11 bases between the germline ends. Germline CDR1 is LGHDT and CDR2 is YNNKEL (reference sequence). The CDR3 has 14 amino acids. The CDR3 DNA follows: TGTGCCAGCAGCCAACTCAGGTACCGCAATGAGCAGTTCTTC. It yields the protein CASSQLRYRNEQFF.

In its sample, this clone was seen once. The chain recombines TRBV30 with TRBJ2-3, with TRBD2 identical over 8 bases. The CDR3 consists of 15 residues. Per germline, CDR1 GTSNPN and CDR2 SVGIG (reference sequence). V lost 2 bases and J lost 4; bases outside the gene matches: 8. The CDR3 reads CAWSPAGGSADTQYF. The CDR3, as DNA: TGTGCCTGGAGTCCCGCGGGGGGCTCCGCAGATACGCAGTATTTT.

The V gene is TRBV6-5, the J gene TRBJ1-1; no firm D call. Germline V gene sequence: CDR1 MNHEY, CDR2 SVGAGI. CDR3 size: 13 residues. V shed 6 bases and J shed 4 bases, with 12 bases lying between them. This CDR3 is CASRTRQATEAFF. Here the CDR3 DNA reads TGTGCCAGCAGGACACGACAAGCCACTGAAGCTTTCTTT.